The 8 T cell receptor beta chains reported below all come from one sample, sequenced in a study of T cells expressing NK-cell markers. Reprocessing the 5' RACE reads, TCRdb reports a single entry for every CDR3 protein and omits DNA. The sample table sets out 300,000 to 450,000 distinct CDR3 sequences. Specimen: blood T cells: a sorted CD56 or NKG2C T cell subset, CD4+ or CD8+ T cells, or bulk PBMC T cells (not recorded which). Receptors were obtained from a man aged 18-75 years in good health.

CDR3 amino acids: CASHGGISDSPLHF. The rearrangement uses TRBV5-1 and TRBJ1-6; as DNA is missing, the TRBD1 call by TCRdb cannot be tested. Germline CDR1 SGHRS, CDR2 YFSETQ. This CDR3 is 14 amino acids long.

V usage is TRBV6-4 and J usage is TRBJ2-1; TCRdb designates TRBD1, a call that cannot be tested without DNA. The CDR3 totals 15 residues. Germline CDR1 MRHNA, CDR2 SNTAGT. Here the CDR3 reads CASSRGVGSYNEQFF.

V usage is TRBV20-1 and J usage is TRBJ2-7; the D gene TCRdb calls, TRBD2, cannot be checked with no DNA. CDR1 is DFQATT, CDR2 SNEGSKA, per germline (reference sequence). The CDR3 covers 14 residues. The CDR3 loop is CSARDPAGGYEQYF.

The chain is built from TRBV6-5 and TRBJ2-3; TCRdb picks TRBD1, but there is no DNA to check that call. The CDR3 sequence is 16 residues long. Germline loops: CDR1 MNHEY, CDR2 SVGAGI. Here the CDR3 reads CASSYGAGHGADTQYF.

This chain connects TRBV5-1 to TRBJ2-7. The germline V gene has CDR1 SGHRS and CDR2 YFSETQ. The CDR3 spans 16 residues. This CDR3 reads CASSLGSKGGSYEQYF.

This CDR3 is CASSQGRTGGLMSGNTIYF. V and J are TRBV3-1 and TRBJ1-3; lacking DNA, the TRBD1 call made by TCRdb goes unchecked. CDR3 length: 19 amino acids. CDR1 and CDR2 from the germline V gene are LGHDT and YNNKEL (reference sequence).

The chain couples TRBV6-5 to TRBJ2-3; TCRdb's D gene call, TRBD1, goes unchecked for lack of DNA. CDR3 size: 16 residues. Germline V gene sequence: CDR1 MNHEY, CDR2 SVGAGI. The CDR3 sequence: CASSYTPGGRGDTQYF.

The gene calls are TRBV20-1 and TRBJ1-6; there is no DNA to check the TCRdb D call of TRBD1. Germline values: CDR1 DFQATT, CDR2 SNEGSKA (reference sequence). The CDR3 consists of 13 residues. The CDR3 here is CSAYDNRASPLHF.